This paragraph reports one T cell receptor (beta chain). The sample comes from a study of OX40 agonist ivuxolimab in advanced cancers. Study as a whole: In three patients, partial responses were observed, one with hepatocellular carcinoma and two with cutaneous melanoma.

The repertoire was sequenced with immunoSEQ multiplex PCR; TCRdb's copy has only in-frame clones and lacks some. This table holds 70,000 or so clones, 80% found once. The receptor's source is an adult with an advanced solid tumor such as melanoma, head and neck, liver or kidney cancer. Sample: CD4+ or CD8+ T cells sorted from blood, taken in a trial of the OX40 agonist ivuxolimab.

This CDR3 is CASRPTDYSNQPQHF. In nucleotides, the CDR3 is TGTGCCAGTAGACCGACAGACTATAGCAATCAGCCCCAGCATTTT. The gene calls are TRBV19 and TRBJ1-5; D is possibly TRBD1 (5 bases). V was shortened by 6 bases and J by 0 bases, with 12 bases between the two germline ends. The CDR3 is made up of 15 amino acids. CDR1 is LNHDA and CDR2 is SQIVND in the germline V gene (reference sequence). Drawing the rest from reference TRBV19 and TRBJ1-5, the complete variable domain is DGGITQSPKYLFRKEGQNVTLSCEQNLNHDAMYWYRQDPGQGLRLIYYSQIVNDFQKGDIAEGYSVSREKKESFPLTVTSAQKNPTAFYLCASRPTDYSNQPQHFGDGTRLSIL.